This T cell receptor beta chain was obtained from a study of shared clonotypes between healthy human individuals (dated by TCRdb to 2018 to 2020). Some background on the complete study: The cohort included three men and two women between 18 and 49 years of age. To increase sequencing depth and limit assay-specific biases, TCR repertoire library preparation and sequencing were carried out by different laboratories using diverse techniques. For each donor, three plates each were used for CD4 naive and CD4 memory, two plates were used for CD8 naive, and one plate was used for CD8 memory. Per donor, leukapheresis produced somewhere between about 0.94 and 9.5 billion PBMCs. The study deeply sequenced blood TCR repertoires of five healthy adults to estimate repertoire size and the extent of clonotype sharing between individuals.

Healthy HIV-negative adults with no recently reported acute infections or vaccinations were included as donors. Every donor was a Caucasian adult living in Nashville, Tennessee, USA. Magnetic negative selection was used to enrich CD4+ T cells, after which naive cells were positively selected on CD45RA and the negative fraction became the memory subset. Blood was obtained by leukapheresis, after which PBMCs were separated by Ficoll-Histopaque density gradient centrifugation and cryopreserved in liquid nitrogen vapor phase. Purity and quantity of every magnetically sorted T cell population were checked by analytical flow cytometry. Each sorted fraction had its genomic DNA isolated and then quantified by UV absorbance on a Nanodrop 2000c. TCR CDR3 regions were amplified from genomic DNA by multiplex PCR using the deep immunoSEQ assay. Extracted genomic DNA from each cell subset was spread evenly across all wells of several immunoSEQ 96-well plates, with each plate serving as a replicate. For sorted subsets, roughly 0.2 ug genomic DNA, equal to approximately 30,000 T cell genomes, was loaded into each replicate PCR. The purified libraries were quantified using a Qubit 3.0 fluorometer, sized with a Bioanalyzer 2100, and then quantified again using the KAPA Library Quantification kit. Every immunoSEQ 96-well plate was sequenced on a separate single-read 150-cycle Illumina NextSeq 550 flow cell. On the study's bioinformatics: Because only junctional sequences without quality scores were contained in the immunoSEQ output, filtering matching that applied to full-length reads could not be performed. To assign V/J genes and CDR3, sequences were annotated using PyIR, a Python wrapper for IgBLAST v1.9, with IMGT germline references. Reads with weak V/J assignments (E-value above 1e-6), missing CDR3, stop codons, out-of-frame junctions, or ambiguous translated residues were removed. V3J clonotypes were defined by identical inferred V gene, J gene, and CDR3 amino acid sequence. To compute the percentage overlap between repertoires, the number of shared unique clonotypes was divided by the size of the smaller repertoire. RTK rarefaction, the Chao1 estimator, and Recon v2.1 estimates of unobserved clonotypes were used to assess repertoire richness. OLGA was used to compute generation probabilities for all TCRbeta clonotypes that the gDNA method yielded from four donors. TCRdb's version of the immuneACCESS table is confined to in-frame rearrangements and falls short of the full clone set. An unresolved V gene accounts for under half of the shortfall where checked; the remainder is of unknown origin. V and J calls plus clone size are reproduced from that table; the DNA served to infer D and trimming. The sample table contains about 700,000 clones; only one count was recorded for around two thirds of them. Over 1.5% of the sample belongs to the ten largest clones.

Results and caveats for the whole study, not just this receptor: Naive subsets generally had larger estimated clonotype richness than memory subsets did. Sampling was restricted to blood, and TCR repertoires in tissues likely differ from the TCR repertoires found in blood. Across four donors, roughly 5.4% of naive CD4, 3% to 3.5% of naive CD8, 2.3% of memory CD4, and 0.4% of memory CD8 clonotypes were shared. Based on pairwise subsampling, the degree of clonotype sharing among donors was expected to be affected by sequencing depth. Compared with non-shared clonotypes, the clonotypes found in all four sorted-subset donors had higher generation probabilities. The small number of donors limited the genetic and exposure-history diversity represented. Rarefaction of sorted-subset datasets indicated incomplete sequencing despite the large sequencing depth.

Details on this clone: The antigen this receptor binds is unknown. Base qualities are missing; no much larger clone stands one base away.

As encoded in the germline V gene (reference sequence), CDR1 is MNHNY while CDR2 is SVGAGI. From its cysteine to its phenylalanine, the CDR3 spans 14 amino acids. Solely the CDR3 DNA is kept, with 42 bases framed from the first base. Trimming removed 6 bases from V and 5 bases from J; the gene matches leave 4 bases unexplained. The sequence was collected from a woman between 25 and 40 years old in good health. The rearrangement joined TRBV6-6 to TRBJ2-5, with 12 middle bases fitting TRBD2. The sequenced material came from memory CD4+ T cells sorted from blood. Per the publication, the cell subset or site label means: CD45RA-negative fraction. DNA sequence: TGTGCCAGCAGCATCGGGACTAGCGGGGAGACCCAGTACTTC. Translated, it gives CASSIGTSGETQYF.